This T cell receptor beta chain comes out of a study of CD8 T cells in Susac syndrome. Looking at the study overall: The Susac syndrome patients were therapy-naive, on corticosteroids, or on intravenous immunoglobulin alone at blood draw. Study conclusions and caveats: CD8+ clonal expansion in Susac was maximal in TEMRA cells and in active patients.

The V end was cut by 5 bases, the J end by 5 bases, with 18 bases between. The germline V gene has CDR1 MDHEN and CDR2 SYDVKM. CDR3 length equals 15 residues. Reverse transcription of 0.5 to 1 ug RNA was performed with random hexamers. TCRdb analysed the immunoSEQ multiplex PCR reads with MiXCR anew, one entry per CDR3 protein. The sample records roughly 80,000 distinct CDR3 sequences, less than 95% being singletons. To note about this clonotype: Its cognate antigen is unknown.

Negative isolation was used for CD8+ and CD4+ T cells, and FACS enrichment was applied to TEMRA cells. This sequence was found in a human donor with Susac syndrome. The rearrangement links TRBV28 to TRBJ1-1; D gene unclear. Sequencing input: CD8+ T cells from PBMCs. CDR3 protein: CASSAQGPPPTEAFF. As DNA, the CDR3 is TGTGCCAGCAGTGCCCAAGGGCCTCCCCCTACTGAAGCTTTCTTT.